There are many counts of the clone carrying this T cell receptor beta chain. The antigen is unknown. TCRdb fed the multiplex PCR reads into MiXCR, producing one record per CDR3 protein. The sample consists of about 170,000 distinct CDR3 sequences, 30% to 40% of them appearing once. Breast cancer patients provided tissue from their axillary draining lymph nodes. This entry comes from a study of breast tumors, draining lymph nodes, adjacent tissues. Study results and limitations: Tumor T cell lymph node origin was a supported hypothesis, not proven. Most tumor T cells seemingly derive from lymph node, then expand in tumor. Compared with basal-like, luminal-like tumors shared significantly more repertoire with nontumor tissue.

V was pared by 5 bases and J by 0 bases, with 14 bases between. CDR1 is LNHDA, CDR2 SQIVND, per germline (reference sequence). The CDR3 covers 17 residues. The rearrangement joins TRBV19 to TRBJ2-6; maybe TRBD1 (6 bases). This clonotype was obtained from a female donor with breast cancer. Some clones in this sample may be carry-over from other donors' samples. Material: axillary lymph node tissue. The CDR3 sequence: CASSPGTRSSGANVLTF. CDR3 nucleotides: TGTGCCAGTAGTCCGGGGACAAGGAGCTCTGGGGCCAACGTCCTGACTTTC.